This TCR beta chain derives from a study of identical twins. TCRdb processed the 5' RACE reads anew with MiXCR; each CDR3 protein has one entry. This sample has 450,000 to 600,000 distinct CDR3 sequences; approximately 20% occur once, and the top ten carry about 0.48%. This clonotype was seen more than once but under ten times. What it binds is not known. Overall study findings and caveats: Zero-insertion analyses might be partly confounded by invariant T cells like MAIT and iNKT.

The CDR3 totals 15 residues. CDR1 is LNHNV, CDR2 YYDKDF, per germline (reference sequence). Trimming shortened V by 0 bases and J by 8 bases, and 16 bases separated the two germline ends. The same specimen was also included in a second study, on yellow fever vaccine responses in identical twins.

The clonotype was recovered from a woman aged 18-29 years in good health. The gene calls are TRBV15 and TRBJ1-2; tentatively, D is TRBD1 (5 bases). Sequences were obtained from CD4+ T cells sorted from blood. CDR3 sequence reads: CATSRDPRGAEGYTF. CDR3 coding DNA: TGTGCCACCAGCAGAGATCCAAGGGGCGCGGAGGGCTACACCTTC.